The 9 T cell receptor beta chains below were found in one sample sequenced in a study of blood T cell repertoires in COVID-19. Repertoires were generated with immunoSEQ multiplex PCR, while TCRdb's copy carries only in-frame clones and drops some. The sample lists a few hundred thousand clones; around four fifths were seen once. Sequenced input: peripheral blood. The origin of the receptors is a woman aged 45-60 years with active or convalescent COVID-19.

The V gene is TRBV19, the J gene TRBJ1-1; unclear D gene. Germline lookup yields CDR1 LNHDA and CDR2 SQIVND (reference sequence). V was pared by 10 bases and J by 7 bases, with 16 bases between. CDR3 length: 12 residues. CDR3: CATGVGNGEAFF. The CDR3 nucleotides are TGTGCCACCGGGGTCGGGAATGGTGAAGCTTTCTTT.

The rearrangement links TRBV5-4 to TRBJ2-1; 14 nucleotides match TRBD2. The germline CDR1 and CDR2 sequences are SGHNT and YYREEE (reference sequence). CDR3 length: 16 residues. Trimming at V came to 4 bases and at J to 2 bases, leaving 2 bases not matched to a gene. The CDR3 DNA is TGTGCCAGCAGCCCGGGACTAGCGGGAGCCTACAATGAGCAGTTCTTC. Translating gives CASSPGLAGAYNEQFF.

There are a few counts of this clone. V gene TRBV15 combines with J gene TRBJ2-2, with TRBD1 matching 7 bases. The CDR3 sequence is 16 residues long. With V trimmed by 3 bases and J by 0 bases, 4 bases remained unmatched. Germline V gene lookup returns CDR1 LNHNV and CDR2 YYDKDF (reference sequence). CDR3 in DNA: TGTGCCACCAGCAGGTTCGGGACAGCGAACACCGGGGAGCTGTTTTTT. Amino acids: CATSRFGTANTGELFF.

CDR3 DNA: TGTGCCAGCTCACCGCAGGGGGCATTAGAGAACACTGAAGCTTTCTTT. This translates into CASSPQGALENTEAFF. V usage is TRBV18 and J usage is TRBJ1-1, with 8 positions matching TRBD1. The junction had 7 bases not matched to a gene; V was cut back by 3 bases and J by 1 base. Germline V gene sequence: CDR1 KGHSH, CDR2 LQKENI. The CDR3 covers 16 residues.

This clone is a singleton in its sample. The chain recombines TRBV21-1 with TRBJ2-7; TRBD2 was called by the table and not checked on the DNA. TRBV21-1 is annotated as a pseudogene. The CDR3 runs to 12 residues. The CDR3 DNA follows: TGTGCCAGCAGCGCTCCCGAGGACGAGCAGTACTTC. Amino acid sequence: CASSAPEDEQYF.

The chain uses TRBV19 and TRBJ1-2, with a possible D match to TRBD1 (5 bases). In germline, CDR1 is LNHDA, CDR2 SQIVND (reference sequence). The CDR3 runs 17 residues. Trimming left V 4 bases short and J 0 bases short, with 18 bases between. As DNA, the CDR3 is TGTGCCAGTAGTACTCACAGGAATCAGGCCCCTAACTATGGCTACACCTTC. Translation: CASSTHRNQAPNYGYTF.

The V gene is TRBV15, the J gene TRBJ2-2, with D tentatively TRBD1 (5 bases). The V gene lost 0 bases and the J gene lost 0 bases, with 14 bases spanning the gap. Germline V gene data show CDR1 as LNHNV and CDR2 as YYDKDF (reference sequence). This CDR3 spans 18 amino acids. This CDR3 reads CATSRESPRVPNTGELFF. The CDR3 DNA follows: TGTGCCACCAGCAGAGAGTCCCCCAGGGTCCCGAACACCGGGGAGCTGTTTTTT.

This clone was found a few times. The V and J genes are TRBV27 and TRBJ2-5, with 8 bases matching TRBD1. The germline gives CDR1 MNHEY, CDR2 SMNVEV (reference sequence). The V segment lost 3 bases and the J segment 1 base; nucleotides outside the gene matches: 1. There are 14 residues in the CDR3. The CDR3 nucleotides are TGTGCCAGCAGTTTCGACAGGGGCCAAGAGACCCAGTACTTC. Translating gives CASSFDRGQETQYF.

This sequence joins TRBV3-1 (or the pseudogene TRBV3-2) and TRBJ2-1; 12 nucleotides match TRBD2. Germline-derived CDR1 and CDR2 are LGHDT and YNNKEL (reference sequence). V lost 2 bases to trimming and J lost 6 bases; unmatched junction nucleotides: 2. The CDR3 length is 15 residues. CDR3 coding DNA: TGTGCCAGCAGCCAACTAGCGGGAGGGCCCAATGAGCAGTTCTTC. It translates to CASSQLAGGPNEQFF.